The 7 T cell receptor beta chains below all came from one sample that was sequenced in a study of cytomegalovirus exposure and HLA in healthy donors. The PCR had 60 Vbeta and 13 Jbeta primers. Here immunoSEQ multiplex PCR was the method, and the copy in TCRdb shows in-frame clones only, minus some. Of roughly 100,000 clones listed, less than 85% are singletons. The specimen sequenced was PBMCs. These TCRs come from a woman between 18 and 29 years old in good health and CMV-seropositive.

The chain carries TRBV19 and TRBJ1-1, with TRBD1 as a possible D gene (5 bases). Trimming shortened V by 6 bases and J by 5 bases, and 13 bases separated the two germline ends. Germline CDR1 reads LNHDA; CDR2 reads SQIVND (reference sequence). The CDR3 consists of 13 residues. CDR3 in DNA: TGTGCCAGTAGAGAGCCAGGGCGGACTGAAGCTTTCTTT. It is translated as CASREPGRTEAFF. Full variable domain (outside the CDR3, taken from reference TRBV19 and TRBJ1-1): DGGITQSPKYLFRKEGQNVTLSCEQNLNHDAMYWYRQDPGQGLRLIYYSQIVNDFQKGDIAEGYSVSREKKESFPLTVTSAQKNPTAFYLCASREPGRTEAFFGQGTRLTVV.

This sequence joins TRBV5-1 and TRBJ2-7, with TRBD1 as a possible D gene (5 bases). Germline-derived CDR1 and CDR2 are SGHRS and YFSETQ. The CDR3 spans 14 residues. Trimming shortened V by 4 bases and J by 3 bases, and 14 bases separated the two germline ends. CDR3 loop: CASSRTPGFYEQYF. Here the CDR3 DNA reads TGCGCCAGCAGCCGGACACCAGGGTTCTACGAGCAGTACTTC.

The CDR3, as DNA: TGTGCCAGCAGGGGGCAGGGAGGGACCGGGGAGCTGTTTTTT. Translation gives CASRGQGGTGELFF. The chain carries TRBV27 and TRBJ2-2; 7 bases agree with TRBD2. V lost 6 bases to trimming and J lost 5 bases; unmatched junction nucleotides: 6. Germline CDR1 is MNHEY and CDR2 is SMNVEV (reference sequence). The CDR3 totals 14 residues.

This sequence joins TRBV9 and TRBJ2-1; perhaps TRBD2 as D (6 bases). Germline loops: CDR1 SGDLS, CDR2 YYNGEE. V dropped 0 bases and J dropped 6 bases, with 13 bases sitting between them. The CDR3 has 15 amino acids. CDR3 sequence (DNA): TGTGCCAGCAGCGTAGCTGGAGGAGGGGCCAATGAGCAGTTCTTC. Protein sequence: CASSVAGGGANEQFF.

The chain employs TRBV30 and TRBJ2-4, with 9 bases aligning to TRBD2. Germline V CDR1 and CDR2: GTSNPN, SVGIG (reference sequence). CDR3 length: 14 residues. The J segment lost 0 bases and the V segment lost 3 bases, leaving 0 bases of the junction unmatched. CDR3 loop: CAWRLAGAKNIQYF. The CDR3 bases are TGTGCCTGGAGACTAGCGGGAGCCAAAAACATTCAGTACTTC.

V and J are TRBV19 and TRBJ2-5; D might be TRBD1 (5 bases). Germline V lookup: CDR1 LNHDA, CDR2 SQIVND (reference sequence). Deletions cut 6 bases from V and 8 bases from J, with 16 bases between. CDR3 length: 13 residues. The CDR3 sequence: CASRAATVETQYF. The DNA of the CDR3 is TGTGCCAGTAGGGCGGCGACAGTTGAAACCCAGTACTTC.

This rearrangement joins TRBV28 to TRBJ2-3, with 7 bases matching TRBD2. This CDR3 region has 15 residues. Germline assignment: CDR1 MDHEN and CDR2 SYDVKM. The trim removed 5 bases at V and 1 base at J, leaving 6 bases unmatched. The CDR3 coding sequence is TGTGCCAGCAGTCCAAGCGGGATAGGCACAGATACGCAGTATTTT. It translates to CASSPSGIGTDTQYF.